Shown below are 14 T cell receptor beta chains from a single sample sequenced in a study of T-cell memory formation after mild COVID-19. TCRdb used MiXCR to reprocess the 5' RACE reads, holding one entry per CDR3 protein. In the table there are about 470,000 distinct CDR3 sequences, 25% of which are singletons. The sample consisted of PBMCs or a T cell subset sorted from them (not recorded which). Source of these receptors: an adult woman who had mild COVID-19 (a few samples of this study predate the infection). Cell type and time point are not known.

This clonotype was counted once. This chain links TRBV12-3 or TRBV12-4 with TRBJ2-3; TRBD2 matches at 7 bases. The CDR3 is 17 amino acids. V lost 3 bases, J lost 0 bases, and 9 bases stayed unmatched. The CDR3 loop is CASSFWDYKASTDTQYF. CDR3 nucleotides: TGTGCCAGCAGTTTCTGGGACTACAAAGCTAGCACAGATACGCAGTATTTT.

This clonotype has more than one count but fewer than ten. This chain connects TRBV5-1 to TRBJ2-1, with D uncertain. V was clipped by 4 bases and J by 0 bases, with 14 bases between them. This CDR3 comprises 16 residues. Germline assignment: CDR1 SGHRS and CDR2 YFSETQ. CDR3 bases: TGCGCCAGCAGCCCCTTGGACCCGAGCTCCTACAATGAGCAGTTCTTC. Translation gives CASSPLDPSSYNEQFF.

This chain connects TRBV4-3 to TRBJ2-7; 8 nucleotides align to TRBD1. This CDR3 is built from 15 residues. V dropped 3 bases and J dropped 1; count of bases not matched to a gene: 5. CDR1 and CDR2 (germline): LGHNA, YSLEER. The CDR3 loop is CASSHAQGVSYEQYF. CDR3 nucleotide sequence: TGCGCCAGCAGCCATGCACAGGGGGTATCCTACGAGCAGTACTTC.

This clonotype was counted only a few times. The gene calls are TRBV7-9 and TRBJ2-3; 11 bases fit TRBD2. The CDR3 consists of 18 residues. Germline V lookup: CDR1 SEHNR, CDR2 FQNEAQ (reference sequence). The V gene end was trimmed by 2 bases and the J gene end by 2 bases; junction bases not matched to a gene: 9. This CDR3 reads CASSLPAGLAASTDTQYF. CDR3 coding DNA: TGTGCCAGCAGCTTACCCGCGGGACTAGCGGCCTCCACAGATACGCAGTATTTT.

This clonotype was detected many times. The chain employs TRBV18 and TRBJ2-4; D ambiguous. Germline CDR1 is KGHSH and CDR2 is LQKENI. This CDR3 is 14 amino acids long. V was clipped by 0 bases and J by 1 base, with 4 bases between them. The CDR3 nucleotides are TGTGCCAGCTCACCACCGACGGCCAAAAACATTCAGTACTTC. Its translation: CASSPPTAKNIQYF. The full variable domain, with the rest looked up from reference TRBV18 and TRBJ2-4, is NAGVMQNPRHLVRRRGQEARLRCSPMKGHSHVYWYRQLPEEGLKFMVYLQKENIIDESGMPKERFSAEFPKEGPSILRIQQVVRGDSAAYFCASSPPTAKNIQYFGAGTRLSVL.

The genes are TRBV27 and TRBJ2-7, with D tentatively TRBD1 (5 bases). Trimming cost V 8 bases and J 2 bases, with 13 bases left between them. This CDR3 is 13 amino acids long. In germline, CDR1 is MNHEY, CDR2 SMNVEV (reference sequence). CDR3 in amino acids: CASGRGAPYEQYF. CDR3 DNA: TGTGCCAGCGGTCGTGGGGCCCCCTACGAGCAGTACTTC.

Here the CDR3 reads CASSYRTGVYTGELFF. The DNA of the CDR3 is TGTGCCAGCAGTTATAGGACAGGGGTTTACACCGGGGAGCTGTTTTTT. The V gene is TRBV12-3 or TRBV12-4, the J gene TRBJ2-2; 9 bases line up with TRBD1. Germline trimming cut 4 bases from V and 3 bases from J; bases unmatched to any gene: 6. This CDR3 comprises 16 residues.

The sample holds a few counts of this clonotype. This chain joins TRBV18 and TRBJ2-1, with D perhaps TRBD1 or TRBD2 (7 bases each). Germline V gene sequence: CDR1 KGHSH, CDR2 LQKENI. The CDR3 spans 15 residues. Trimming removed 6 bases at V and 7 bases at J, with 19 bases between. The CDR3 nucleotides are TGTGCCAGCTCTCCGGGGAGGGGGCCAAGGAATGAGCAGTTCTTC. Translation gives CASSPGRGPRNEQFF.

This clonotype was observed a handful of times. The rearrangement joins TRBV7-8 to TRBJ2-1; 10 nucleotides match TRBD2. The CDR3 contains 15 residues. V lost 1 base, J lost 8 bases, and 5 bases stayed unmatched. Germline V gives CDR1 SGHVS, CDR2 FQNEAQ. The CDR3: CASSLVIAGGDEQFF. In DNA, the CDR3 is TGTGCCAGCAGCTTAGTGATAGCGGGGGGCGATGAGCAGTTCTTC.

The chain couples TRBV27 to TRBJ2-7; D unresolved. Germline CDR1 is MNHEY and CDR2 is SMNVEV (reference sequence). Trimming removed 0 bases at V and 2 bases at J, with 11 bases between. There are 15 residues in the CDR3. CDR3 sequence (DNA): TGTGCCAGCAGTTTATCGTTCGGGTTGCCCTACGAGCAGTACTTC. Encoded protein: CASSLSFGLPYEQYF.

The CDR3 DNA reads TGTGCCAGCGTTTCATTGGCTGTGGTAATGTATTTT. Protein product: CASVSLAVVMYF. This chain connects TRBV6-2 or TRBV6-3 to TRBJ2-3, with D unclear. The V gene's germline CDR1 is MNHEY and CDR2 SVGEGT. The CDR3 runs to 12 residues. V was shortened by 8 bases and J by 14 bases, with 20 bases between the two germline ends.

The rearrangement uses TRBV24-1 and TRBJ2-5; 8 nucleotides line up with TRBD1. Germline V gives CDR1 KGHDR, CDR2 SFDVKD. V shed 1 base and J 3 bases; nucleotides not matched to a gene: 12. CDR3 length equals 18 residues. In DNA, the CDR3 is TGTGCCACCAGTGATTTCGGCCGGTCGCGACAGGGGAAAGAGACCCAGTACTTC. Protein product: CATSDFGRSRQGKETQYF.

This clonotype has a handful of counts. The chain employs TRBV5-1 and TRBJ2-3; 8 nucleotides align to TRBD2. CDR1 and CDR2 from the germline V gene are SGHRS and YFSETQ. The length of the CDR3 is 14 residues. Trimming took 4 bases from V and 5 from J; bases not matched to a gene: 6. CDR3 bases: TGCGCCAGCAGCCCACGGGAGGGTCAAGATACGCAGTATTTT. Amino acids: CASSPREGQDTQYF.

The J gene is TRBJ2-6, the V gene TRBV12-3 or TRBV12-4; D may be TRBD2 (5 bases). The CDR3 loop spans 17 amino acids. Deletions cut 6 bases from V and 0 bases from J, with 15 bases between. CDR3 sequence reads: CASSPWTYSSGANVLTF. The CDR3 DNA follows: TGTGCCAGCAGCCCTTGGACTTACAGCTCTGGGGCCAACGTCCTGACTTTC.